Listed below are T cell receptor beta chains from one sample, sequenced in a study of T-cell reconstitution after alpha-beta-depleted transplantation in children. MiXCR was run by TCRdb on the PCR reads, yielding one entry per CDR3 protein. This sample has under 150,000 distinct CDR3 sequences, with 9.7% found just once. The sequencing here drew on PBMCs, mostly from graft donor cells, taken 180 days after TCRalphabeta/CD19-depleted stem cell transplant. The source is a girl less than two years old who had a stem cell transplant for combined immunodeficiency, so the T cells may come from the graft donor. The CDR3 runs from the conserved cysteine through the conserved F or W. Each record gives: V gene, J gene, clone size, D gene, CDR3 DNA, CDR3 protein. A D gene is named only where the DNA matches it firmly. Some rows have no size entry. The others give once, few or many, or a class for an expanded clone.

v_gene: TRBV6-5
j_gene: TRBJ2-3
abundance: few
d_gene: TRBD1
CDR3nt: TGTGCCAGCAGTTACTCGACAGGGAAGGAGCTCACGCAGTATTTT
CDR3aa: CASSYSTGKELTQYF

v_gene: TRBV14
j_gene: TRBJ2-3
abundance: few
d_gene: TRBD2
CDR3nt: TGTGCCAGCAGCCAGGCTAGCGGACACACAGATACGCAGTATTTT
CDR3aa: CASSQASGHTDTQYF

v_gene: TRBV5-1
j_gene: TRBJ1-5
abundance: .
d_gene: .
CDR3nt: TGCGCCAGCAGCTTGGGGCAGGCCGGACAGCCCCAGCATTTT
CDR3aa: CASSLGQAGQPQHF

v_gene: TRBV6-1
j_gene: TRBJ2-6
abundance: .
d_gene: TRBD1
CDR3nt: TGTGCCAGCAGTCGGGACAGGGGATCTGGGGCCAACGTCCTGACTTTC
CDR3aa: CASSRDRGSGANVLTF

v_gene: TRBV6-2/TRBV6-3
j_gene: TRBJ2-1
abundance: few
d_gene: .
CDR3nt: TGTGCCAGCAGAGTAGGCCACTCCTACAATGAGCAGTTCTTC
CDR3aa: CASRVGHSYNEQFF

v_gene: TRBV4-3
j_gene: TRBJ1-2
abundance: .
d_gene: .
CDR3nt: TGCGCCAGCAGCCCAGGGATGGACAGAACTACGAACTATGGCTACACCTTC
CDR3aa: CASSPGMDRTTNYGYTF

v_gene: TRBV7-2
j_gene: TRBJ2-3
abundance: many
d_gene: .
CDR3nt: TGTGCCAGCAGCTTAGTGGGGGGTAGCACAGATACGCAGTATTTT
CDR3aa: CASSLVGGSTDTQYF

v_gene: TRBV5-1
j_gene: TRBJ1-5
abundance: few
d_gene: .
CDR3nt: TGCGCCAGCAGCTTGGCGGGCAGGGTCAATCAGCCCCAGCATTTT
CDR3aa: CASSLAGRVNQPQHF

v_gene: TRBV10-3
j_gene: TRBJ2-5
abundance: few
d_gene: .
CDR3nt: TGTGCCATCAGTCGACGTCCACAAGAGACCCAGTACTTC
CDR3aa: CAISRRPQETQYF

v_gene: TRBV12-3/TRBV12-4
j_gene: TRBJ2-7
abundance: few
d_gene: .
CDR3nt: TGTGCCAGCAGTTTCGGCAGTAGATACGAGCAGTACTTC
CDR3aa: CASSFGSRYEQYF

v_gene: TRBV29-1
j_gene: TRBJ1-1
abundance: few
d_gene: .
CDR3nt: TGCAGCGTTGCCGACAGGAGGAGGAACACTGAAGCTTTCTTT
CDR3aa: CSVADRRRNTEAFF

v_gene: TRBV20-1
j_gene: TRBJ1-1
abundance: many
d_gene: .
CDR3nt: TGCAGTGCGATAGGGGCAAGACAGCGAACTGAAGCTTTCTTT
CDR3aa: CSAIGARQRTEAFF

v_gene: TRBV7-2
j_gene: TRBJ1-4
abundance: .
d_gene: .
CDR3nt: TGTGCCAGCAGCCAAAGGGGAAACAATAATGAAAAACTGTTTTTT
CDR3aa: CASSQRGNNNEKLFF

v_gene: TRBV20-1
j_gene: TRBJ2-3
abundance: few
d_gene: .
CDR3nt: TGCAGTGCCCCAGGGGGGGGCAACACAGATACGCAGTATTTT
CDR3aa: CSAPGGGNTDTQYF

v_gene: TRBV20-1
j_gene: TRBJ1-2
abundance: .
d_gene: .
CDR3nt: TGCAGTGCCAACTCCAGGGGTTGGGGCGGCTATGGCTACACCTTC
CDR3aa: CSANSRGWGGYGYTF

v_gene: TRBV18
j_gene: TRBJ2-2
abundance: .
d_gene: TRBD1
CDR3nt: TGTGCCAGCTCACCACCCGACAGGGTGGACACCGTGGAGCTGTTTTTT
CDR3aa: CASSPPDRVDTVELFF

v_gene: TRBV3-1
j_gene: TRBJ1-6
abundance: .
d_gene: TRBD1
CDR3nt: TGTGCCAGCAGCCAAGGACAGGGCGGCTCACCCCTCCACTTT
CDR3aa: CASSQGQGGSPLHF

v_gene: TRBV12-3/TRBV12-4
j_gene: TRBJ2-3
abundance: few
d_gene: .
CDR3nt: TGTGCCAGCAGAGAGGGCACAGATACGCAGTATTTT
CDR3aa: CASREGTDTQYF

v_gene: TRBV15
j_gene: TRBJ2-1
abundance: .
d_gene: .
CDR3nt: TGTGCCACCAGCAGAGATAGGACTGGCCCAAATGAGCAGTTCTTC
CDR3aa: CATSRDRTGPNEQFF

v_gene: TRBV12-3/TRBV12-4
j_gene: TRBJ1-5
abundance: few
d_gene: TRBD1
CDR3nt: TGTGCCAGCAGTTTGGGGACAGTCAATCAGCCCCAGCATTTT
CDR3aa: CASSLGTVNQPQHF

v_gene: TRBV20-1
j_gene: TRBJ1-5
abundance: .
d_gene: .
CDR3nt: TGCAGTGCTAGAGATCCTGGCTCACCGGTCCATCAGCCCCAGCATTTT
CDR3aa: CSARDPGSPVHQPQHF

v_gene: TRBV6-5
j_gene: TRBJ1-3
abundance: few
d_gene: .
CDR3nt: TGTGCCAGCAGTTACAGACACCTATCTGGAAACACCATATATTTT
CDR3aa: CASSYRHLSGNTIYF

v_gene: TRBV5-1
j_gene: TRBJ2-1
abundance: few
d_gene: .
CDR3nt: TGCGCCAGCAGCTTCGGACTCGATAATGAGCAGTTCTTC
CDR3aa: CASSFGLDNEQFF

v_gene: TRBV6-2/TRBV6-3
j_gene: TRBJ2-1
abundance: .
d_gene: .
CDR3nt: TGTGCCAGCAGTTACTCGCCAGGGCATTATGAGCAGTTCTTC
CDR3aa: CASSYSPGHYEQFF

v_gene: TRBV7-9
j_gene: TRBJ2-1
abundance: few
d_gene: TRBD2
CDR3nt: TGTGCCAGCAGCCCACCGGGGGGTCACAATGAGCAGTTCTTC
CDR3aa: CASSPPGGHNEQFF

v_gene: TRBV11-2
j_gene: TRBJ2-5
abundance: many
d_gene: .
CDR3nt: TGTGCCAGCAGCTTCACAGGACAAGAGACCCAGTACTTC
CDR3aa: CASSFTGQETQYF

v_gene: TRBV7-8
j_gene: TRBJ2-7
abundance: few
d_gene: TRBD1
CDR3nt: TGTGCCAGCAGCCCGACGGGACAGGGGATCTCCTACGAGCAGTACTTC
CDR3aa: CASSPTGQGISYEQYF

v_gene: TRBV5-5
j_gene: TRBJ2-7
abundance: few
d_gene: .
CDR3nt: TGTGCCAGCAGCTTTTTGCAGGGGGGCTCCGAGCAGTACTTC
CDR3aa: CASSFLQGGSEQYF

v_gene: TRBV20-1
j_gene: TRBJ2-1
abundance: many
d_gene: TRBD2
CDR3nt: TGCAGTGCTAGACGTAGCGGGAGTTTGAATGAGCAGTTCTTC
CDR3aa: CSARRSGSLNEQFF

v_gene: TRBV12-3/TRBV12-4
j_gene: TRBJ1-5
abundance: .
d_gene: .
CDR3nt: TGTGCCAGCAGTTGGGGAGAGGCCCAGCATTTT
CDR3aa: CASSWGEAQHF

v_gene: TRBV12-3/TRBV12-4
j_gene: TRBJ2-7
abundance: few
d_gene: TRBD1
CDR3nt: TGTGCCAGCAGTTTGGACAGGTCAGCTTCCTACGAGCAGTACTTC
CDR3aa: CASSLDRSASYEQYF

v_gene: TRBV4-2
j_gene: TRBJ2-7
abundance: few
d_gene: .
CDR3nt: TGTGCCAGCAGCCAAGATAATCGCCAGGGGGAGCAGTACTTC
CDR3aa: CASSQDNRQGEQYF

v_gene: TRBV5-1
j_gene: TRBJ2-2
abundance: .
d_gene: TRBD2
CDR3nt: TGCGCCAGCAGCTTGACCCAGGGACTAGCGGGCACCACCGGGGAGCTGTTTTTT
CDR3aa: CASSLTQGLAGTTGELFF

v_gene: TRBV4-3
j_gene: TRBJ2-5
abundance: few
d_gene: TRBD2
CDR3nt: TGCGCCAGCAGCCCCAACCTCCGACTAGCGGACCAAGAGACCCAGTACTTC
CDR3aa: CASSPNLRLADQETQYF

v_gene: TRBV9
j_gene: TRBJ1-1
abundance: .
d_gene: .
CDR3nt: TGTGCCGGCAGCCGCTGGGGGTACACTGAAGCTTTCTTT
CDR3aa: CAGSRWGYTEAFF

v_gene: TRBV9
j_gene: TRBJ2-5
abundance: .
d_gene: .
CDR3nt: TGTGCCAGCAGCGTCCGACTAGGTCCAGAGACCCAGTACTTC
CDR3aa: CASSVRLGPETQYF

v_gene: TRBV7-8
j_gene: TRBJ1-2
abundance: few
d_gene: TRBD1
CDR3nt: TGTGCCAGCAGCCCGACAGGGGACGTCTATGGCTACACCTTC
CDR3aa: CASSPTGDVYGYTF

v_gene: TRBV4-3
j_gene: TRBJ2-3
abundance: .
d_gene: .
CDR3nt: TGCGCCAGCAGCCCTAGCCCTCGGGGGAGCACAGATACGCAGTATTTT
CDR3aa: CASSPSPRGSTDTQYF

v_gene: TRBV3-1
j_gene: TRBJ1-5
abundance: many
d_gene: .
CDR3nt: TGTGCCAGCAGCCCTAGTCGGGGGCACAATCAGCCCCAGCATTTT
CDR3aa: CASSPSRGHNQPQHF

v_gene: TRBV9
j_gene: TRBJ2-3
abundance: few
d_gene: .
CDR3nt: TGTGCCAGCAGCGTAGAAGGGAGCACAGATACGCAGTATTTT
CDR3aa: CASSVEGSTDTQYF

v_gene: TRBV9
j_gene: TRBJ2-7
abundance: medium-sized
d_gene: .
CDR3nt: TGTGCCAGCAGCGCAGTCCCTAAGGCCCTCTACGAGCAGTACTTC
CDR3aa: CASSAVPKALYEQYF

v_gene: TRBV29-1
j_gene: TRBJ2-1
abundance: few
d_gene: .
CDR3nt: TGCAGCGTTGTCGGTCGAAGCTCCTACAATGAGCAGTTCTTC
CDR3aa: CSVVGRSSYNEQFF